The next 8 T cell receptor beta chains were all read from a single sample in a study of T cells in Graves' hyperthyroidism and ophthalmopathy. The TCR beta CDR3 regions underwent amplification using RNA transcripts as the source. The study used the HTBI primer set for a first-round RT-PCR of the TCR CDR3. TCRdb re-called the multiplex PCR reads with MiXCR, one entry per CDR3 protein. The sample yields approximately 360,000 distinct CDR3 sequences, approximately 14% seen once. The sample comprised blood. The receptors stem from a woman under 30 with Graves' hyperthyroidism that later progressed to Graves' ophthalmopathy.

V gene TRBV18 combines with J gene TRBJ2-1; 15 bases line up with TRBD2. The CDR3 covers 19 residues. Germline CDR1 reads KGHSH; CDR2 reads LQKENI. V shed 2 bases, J shed 1 base, and the junction held 6 bases outside the gene matches. For the CDR3, the DNA is TGTGCCAGCTCACCAGGACTAGCGGGAGGGCCTAGGTCCTACAATGAGCAGTTCTTC. Its protein product is CASSPGLAGGPRSYNEQFF.

This clonotype was recorded at least ten times. V usage is TRBV29-1 and J usage is TRBJ2-7; weak D call: TRBD1 (6 bases). Germline V CDR1 and CDR2: SQVTM, ANQGSEA. CDR3 length: 13 amino acids. The V end was cut by 7 bases, the J end by 2 bases, with 15 bases between. DNA of the CDR3: TGCAGCGCTCTCACCGGGACAACCTACGAGCAGTACTTC. This encodes CSALTGTTYEQYF.

This clonotype was counted at least ten times. The chain recombines TRBV28 with TRBJ1-1; unclear D gene. Trimming stripped 3 bases from V and 3 bases from J, with 17 bases between. Germline values: CDR1 MDHEN, CDR2 SYDVKM. The CDR3 extends over 16 amino acids. DNA for the CDR3: TGTGCCAGCAGTTTTACGATCGGACGGATTTACACTGAAGCTTTCTTT. Translating it yields CASSFTIGRIYTEAFF. Together with reference TRBV28 and TRBJ1-1, the CDR3 gives the full variable domain: DVKVTQSSRYLVKRTGEKVFLECVQDMDHENMFWYRQDPGLGLRLIYFSYDVKMKEKGDIPEGYSVSREKKERFSLILESASTNQTSMYLCASSFTIGRIYTEAFFGQGTRLTVV.

This clonotype was detected ten times or more. The gene calls are TRBV6-1 and TRBJ1-2; TRBD1 matches 8 bases. V shed 0 bases, J shed 5 bases, and the junction held 2 bases outside the gene matches. CDR1 MNHNS and CDR2 SASEGT come from the germline V gene. CDR3 length: 14 amino acids. DNA of the CDR3: TGTGCCAGCAGTGAAGCTGACAGGGGTTATGGCTACACCTTC. It is translated as CASSEADRGYGYTF.

This clonotype was seen ten or more times. The chain uses TRBV7-9 and TRBJ2-3, with no clear D. The germline V gene encodes CDR1 SEHNR and CDR2 FQNEAQ (reference sequence). V was clipped by 4 bases and J by 7 bases, with 12 bases between them. The CDR3 spans 13 residues. CDR3 amino acids: CASSSTSAYTQYF. The CDR3 DNA is TGTGCCAGCAGCTCCACTTCCGCCTATACGCAGTATTTT.

Many counts were recorded for this clonotype. The chain has TRBV12-5 and TRBJ1-1; TRBD1 might be the D (5 bases). CDR3 size: 13 residues. The V and J ends lost 3 bases and 4 bases respectively, with 9 bases between them. Looked up from germline, CDR1 is LGHNT and CDR2 is FRNRAP. The CDR3 reads CASGLSGSTEAFF. The CDR3 coding sequence is TGTGCTAGTGGTTTATCAGGGTCCACTGAAGCTTTCTTT.

Only a few counts were recorded for this clonotype. The chain links TRBV7-9 to TRBJ2-7; 8 bases match TRBD1. Per germline, CDR1 SEHNR and CDR2 FQNEAQ (reference sequence). After removal of 2 bases from V and 5 bases from J, the junction contained 5 bases not matched to a gene. There are 14 residues in the CDR3. The CDR3 sequence is CASSLMQGADEQYF. Written as DNA, the CDR3 is TGTGCCAGCAGCTTAATGCAGGGGGCGGACGAGCAGTACTTC. Supplemented by reference TRBV7-9 and TRBJ2-7, the full variable domain reads DTGVSQNPRHKITKRGQNVTFRCDPISEHNRLYWYRQTLGQGPEFLTYFQNEAQLEKSRLLSDRFSAERPKGSFSTLEIQRTEQGDSAMYLCASSLMQGADEQYFGPGTRLTVT.

This clonotype was observed at least ten times. The rearrangement joins TRBV10-3 to TRBJ2-1, with 14 positions matching TRBD2. From germline, CDR1 is ENHRY and CDR2 SYGVKD. Losses at the gene ends were 5 bases for V and 9 bases for J; bases not matched to a gene: 6. CDR3 length equals 15 residues. CDR3 loop: CAISQTSGRAIEQFF. The CDR3 DNA is TGTGCCATCAGTCAGACTAGCGGGAGGGCCATTGAGCAGTTCTTC.